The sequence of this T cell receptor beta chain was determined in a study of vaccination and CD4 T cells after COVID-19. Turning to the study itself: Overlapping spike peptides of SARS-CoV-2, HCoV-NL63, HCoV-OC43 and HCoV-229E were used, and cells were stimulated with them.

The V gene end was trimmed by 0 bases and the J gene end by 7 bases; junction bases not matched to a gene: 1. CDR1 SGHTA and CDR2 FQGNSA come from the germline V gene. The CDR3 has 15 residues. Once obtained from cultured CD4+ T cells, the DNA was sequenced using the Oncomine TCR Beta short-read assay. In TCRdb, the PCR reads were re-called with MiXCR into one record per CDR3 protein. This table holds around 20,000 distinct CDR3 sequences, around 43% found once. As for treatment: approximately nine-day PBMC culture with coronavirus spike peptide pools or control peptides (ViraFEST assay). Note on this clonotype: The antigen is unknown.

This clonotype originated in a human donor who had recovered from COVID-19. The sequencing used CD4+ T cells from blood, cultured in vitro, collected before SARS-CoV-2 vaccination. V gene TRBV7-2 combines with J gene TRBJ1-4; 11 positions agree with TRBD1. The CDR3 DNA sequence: TGTGCCAGCAGCTTAGCGGGGACAGGGGGTGAAAAACTGTTTTTT. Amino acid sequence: CASSLAGTGGEKLFF.